The present entry profiles one TCR beta chain with its context. This clonotype appeared many times. Its target antigen remains unknown. No base qualities exist here, and no much larger clone lies one base off it. Ophthalmopathy patients were characterized by moderately to severely active disease, a Clinical Activity Score of at least 3, a NOSPECS grade of at least 4, and a disease duration under 3 months. Patients were excluded if they had other autoimmune diseases, uncontrolled infections, pregnancy or lactation. Clinical symptoms, serum thyroxine, TRAb, thyroid ultrasound and orbital computed tomography formed the basis of the diagnosis. Ficoll-Paque density gradient centrifugation was used to isolate PBMCs from under 11 ml of fresh peripheral blood. Trizol reagent was used to extract the total RNA, and its quality was then checked on an Agilent 2100 Bioanalyzer. The data belong to a study of Graves' ophthalmopathy and Graves' hyperthyroidism (dated by TCRdb to the late 2010s). Notes on the research overall: Peripheral blood was collected at initial diagnosis, prior to any treatment. In roughly 6 hyperthyroidism patients, T-cell repertoires of thyroid tissue and blood were compared. Following sample collection, hyperthyroidism patients were given methimazole at a starting dose of 30 mg daily, and ophthalmopathy patients were given high-dose intravenous methylprednisolone. The study used signatures of the TCR beta repertoire to tell Graves' ophthalmopathy apart from Graves' hyperthyroidism and to predict which patients would progress to ophthalmopathy. For training and testing, the 100 or so patients in the discovery cohort were randomly divided in a 7:3 ratio. In total, 135 blood samples were TCR-sequenced: approximately 40 ophthalmopathy, approximately 75 hyperthyroidism and some 17 hyperthyroidism-to-ophthalmopathy patients. A discovery set of 100 or so patients (roughly 41 ophthalmopathy, 55 to 60 stable hyperthyroidism) was enrolled to explore V-J signatures distinguishing ophthalmopathy from hyperthyroidism. The independent validation cohort included roughly 19 hyperthyroidism patients plus 17 patients who later progressed from hyperthyroidism to ophthalmopathy.

Here is what the overall study found, with its caveats: In cross-validation, the 13-signature model distinguished ophthalmopathy from stable hyperthyroidism with almost 90% sensitivity and almost 83% specificity, and in the test set the corresponding values were 80% and 75%. In validation, the model predicted ophthalmopathy progression with 55% to 71% sensitivity and less than 80% specificity; roughly 11 predicted patients were CT-confirmed with GO in a median of 6.5 months. Most of the expanded thyroid clonotypes with a frequency above 0.001 were also detected in blood, and it was suggested that the thyroid immune response may be reflected by blood repertoires. No statistical method was used to set the sample size in advance, and the investigators knew which group each participant was assigned to.

CDR1 MNHEY and CDR2 SVGAGI are derived from the germline V gene. The junction shows trimming of 9 bases on V and 1 base on J, and the gene matches do not reach 6 bases of it. There are 13 amino acids in the CDR3, from cysteine to phenylalanine inclusive. The DNA shown is the 39-base CDR3, in frame from base 1. TCR beta CDR3 regions were amplified from RNA transcripts for repertoire sequencing. The first round of RT-PCR was done with HTBI primers and the Qiagen OneStep RT-PCR kit, and was followed by a second round of multiplex PCR, then size selection and purification. Sequencing of the libraries was carried out on an Illumina HiSeq2000 in paired-end mode with 100 bp reads. In the authors' own workflow: SOAPnuke was used for read processing, and reads with adapters, uncalled bases, a mean Phred below 15, or no exact constant-primer or identifier match were discarded. COPE v1.2.5 was used to merge high-quality paired reads. Each unique nucleotide sequence was defined as a clonotype, and clonotypes were aligned to IMGT TRB V, D and J references with MiTCR v1.1. The analysis was limited to V-J combinations with a frequency above 0.0001, which together covered 99.2% of repertoires. For each V-J combination, a TCR clonal expansion and chaos score was defined as F50 clonal expansion divided by the chaos observed in the TCRdist matrix. Welch's t-statistics and random forest were used to reduce features to 13 V-J combinations, which were fed into a naive Bayes classifier. The similarity between thyroid and blood repertoires was quantified using the Morisita-Horn index. TCRdb applied fastp at Q25 and MiXCR to the public reads, then kept only in-frame beta chains. CDR3 protein duplicates are merged, each entry listing the most common genes and DNA. These V and J calls rely on TCRdb rather than the paper's analysis. This sample holds fewer than 250,000 distinct CDR3 sequences; 25% to 35% were observed only once. The ten largest clones take up approximately 9.6% of the sample.

This sequence was found in a man between 45 and 60 years old with Graves' ophthalmopathy. Donor details come from another sample of the same person, matched by shared clones. The chain is encoded by TRBV6-5 joined to TRBJ2-7, with 7 middle bases fitting TRBD1. Input material: peripheral blood. The CDR3 amino acid sequence is: CASIRDSSYEQYF. DNA sequence: TGTGCCAGTATCAGGGACAGTTCCTACGAGCAGTACTTC.